Included here is one T cell receptor beta chain sequence, with context. Its antigen is unidentified. Only in-frame clones appear in the TCRdb table, and some are missing; sequencing was by immunoSEQ multiplex PCR. The top ten clones hold about 5.4% of a sample with some 94,000 clones, more than 70% of them seen once. These data are taken from a study of T cell responses to AZD1222 COVID-19 vaccine. Study conclusions and caveats: Spike-specific TCR breadth rose after two AZD1222 doses, and depth rose as well.

With V trimmed by 4 bases and J by 1 base, 6 bases remained unmatched. This CDR3 has 15 residues. Germline assignment: CDR1 SEHNR and CDR2 FQNEAQ (reference sequence). This receptor was taken from an adult who received the AZD1222 COVID-19 vaccine. Sequences were derived from peripheral blood, sampled 28 days after the second AZD1222 dose. The chain uses TRBV7-9 and TRBJ2-5, with TRBD2 matching over 7 bases. The CDR3 DNA follows: TGTGCCAGCAGCTCCTCCCTAGCGGCCCAAGAGACCCAGTACTTC. It translates to CASSSSLAAQETQYF.